This T cell receptor (beta chain) is from a study of blood T cell repertoires in COVID-19. Study summary: Material from acute and convalescent COVID-19 was sourced from the United States, Italy and Spain. T cells, B-cell-depleted T cells, or PBMCs supplied cDNA or gDNA.

Per the study methods: Amplification of reference gene primers was used by the study to estimate nucleated cell counts. TCRdb's copy holds only in-frame clones and misses some; the assay was immunoSEQ multiplex PCR. V and J calls and clone size are copied from that table; D and trimming were computed from the DNA. The data hold roughly 230,000 clones, with roughly 89% observed a single time. The CDR3 extends over 15 amino acids. Trimming pared 1 base from V and 5 bases from J, leaving 12 bases between. The germline V gene encodes CDR1 PRHDT and CDR2 FYEKMQ (reference sequence). Sequencing was performed on peripheral blood. The chain employs TRBV13 and TRBJ2-1; D ambiguous. This sequence was found in a woman in her forties who had recovered from COVID-19. The CDR3 region has the DNA TGTGCCAGCAGCTTAGCACAGCCTCCAAACAATGAGCAGTTCTTC. Protein product: CASSLAQPPNNEQFF. Supplemented by reference TRBV13 and TRBJ2-1, the full variable domain reads AAGVIQSPRHLIKEKRETATLKCYPIPRHDTVYWYQQGPGQDPQFLISFYEKMQSDKGSIPDRFSAQQFSDYHSELNMSSLELGDSALYFCASSLAQPPNNEQFFGPGTRLTVL.